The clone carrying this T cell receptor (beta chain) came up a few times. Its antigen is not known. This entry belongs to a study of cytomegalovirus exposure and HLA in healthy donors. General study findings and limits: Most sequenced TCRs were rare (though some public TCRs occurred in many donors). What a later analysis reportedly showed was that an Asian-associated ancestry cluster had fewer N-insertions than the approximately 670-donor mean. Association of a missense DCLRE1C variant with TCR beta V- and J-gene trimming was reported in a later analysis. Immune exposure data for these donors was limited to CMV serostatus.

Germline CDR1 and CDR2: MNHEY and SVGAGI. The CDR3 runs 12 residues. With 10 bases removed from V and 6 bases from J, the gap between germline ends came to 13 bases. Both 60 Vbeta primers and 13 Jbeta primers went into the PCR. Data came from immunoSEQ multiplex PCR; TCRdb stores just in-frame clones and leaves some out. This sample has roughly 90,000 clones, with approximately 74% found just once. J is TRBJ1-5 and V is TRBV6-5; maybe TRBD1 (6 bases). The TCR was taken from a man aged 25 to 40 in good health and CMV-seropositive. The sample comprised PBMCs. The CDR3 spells CATGARGQPQHF. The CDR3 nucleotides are TGTGCCACAGGGGCCCGGGGTCAGCCCCAGCATTTT.